This TCR beta chain came from a study of prognosis after radiotherapy for stage I lung cancer. Background on the study: Nobody among the patients got concurrent therapy with stereotactic body radiotherapy.

Study-wide results and limits: Samples before stereotactic body radiation therapy had more unique TCR clones (median around 10,000 versus 6,900).

Remarks on this clonotype: Its antigen is as yet unknown. This likely stems from a read error, as it lies one base from a far larger clone.

It was by two-round multiplex PCR that TCR beta CDR3 was amplified from genomic DNA. First-round PCR amplification was performed with primers specific to each TRBV and TRBJ gene. A single record per CDR3 protein comes from TCRdb applying MiXCR to the multiplex PCR reads. Here the sample spans approximately 22,000 distinct CDR3 sequences, approximately 43% being singletons. Trimming took off 4 bases at V and 1 base at J, with 12 bases between the two ends. The CDR3 loop spans 15 amino acids. Germline V gene sequence: CDR1 SEHNR, CDR2 FQNEAQ (reference sequence). A draw of 4.5 to 7.5 milliliters of peripheral blood took place at each of two time points.

This rearrangement joins TRBV7-9 to TRBJ2-3, with a possible D match to TRBD2 (6 bases). The sequencing here drew on PBMCs, taken before or after stereotactic body radiation therapy (not recorded which). This receptor was identified in a donor over 45 with non-small cell lung cancer. The CDR3 coding sequence is TGTGCCAGCAGCTCCCACGGACTACGCACAGATACGCAGTATTTT. Translated: CASSSHGLRTDTQYF. Based on the CDR3 plus reference TRBV7-9 and TRBJ2-3, the full variable domain is DTGVSQNPRHKITKRGQNVTFRCDPISEHNRLYWYRQTLGQGPEFLTYFQNEAQLEKSRLLSDRFSAERPKGSFSTLEIQRTEQGDSAMYLCASSSHGLRTDTQYFGPGTRLTVL.